This TCR beta chain is from a study of CXCR3-negative and CXCR3-positive naive CD8 T cells. In the study overall: TRB reads totalled about 140 million, about 1.5 +/- 0.3 million per library.

UMI-tagged TRB cDNA libraries were built via 5' RACE. TCRdb reprocessed the 5' RACE reads and keeps a single row for each CDR3 protein, giving no DNA. Its table lists roughly 6,100 distinct CDR3 sequences. Germline lookup yields CDR1 SGHAT and CDR2 FQDESV (reference sequence). The CDR3 is 15 residues long. The clonotype was recovered from a human donor in good health. Some clones in this sample may be carry-over from other donors' samples. The sequencing sample was made of naive CXCR3- CD8+ T cells from blood. Subset defined: CD45RO-CCR7+CD27+CD95- naive CD8+ T cells lacking CXCR3 (TNR3-). The chain carries TRBV11-1 and TRBJ2-1; TCRdb lists TRBD2, though no DNA is available to test this call. CDR3: CASSSLSGNGHEQFF. Based on the CDR3 plus reference TRBV11-1 and TRBJ2-1, the full variable domain is EAEVAQSPRYKITEKSQAVAFWCDPISGHATLYWYRQILGQGPELLVQFQDESVVDDSQLPKDRFSAERLKGVDSTLKIQPAELGDSAMYLCASSSLSGNGHEQFFGPGTRLTVL.